The next 26 T cell receptor beta chains were all read from a single sample in a study of blood T cell repertoires in COVID-19. Some clones are missing from TCRdb's copy, which holds only in-frame ones; the method was immunoSEQ multiplex PCR. This table holds roughly 150,000 clones, over 80% found once. Source material: peripheral blood. These receptors all come from a woman of 80 years or more with active or convalescent COVID-19.

The chain combines TRBV7-2 with TRBJ2-1, with TRBD1 as a possible D gene (8 bases). The V gene lost 5 bases and the J gene lost 2 bases, with 16 bases spanning the gap. Germline V gene lookup returns CDR1 SGHTA and CDR2 FQGNSA. The CDR3 runs 16 residues. For the CDR3, the DNA is TGTGCCAGCAGCAACGGACAGGGAGGGACCTACAATGAGCAGTTCTTC. It encodes CASSNGQGGTYNEQFF.

The rearrangement links TRBV9 to TRBJ1-5; D is unresolved. This CDR3 contains 14 residues. CDR1 is SGDLS, CDR2 YYNGEE, per germline. Trimming left V 4 bases short and J 2 bases short, with 10 bases between. In DNA, the CDR3 is TGTGCCAGCAGCCCCGCCTATGGCAATCAGCCCCAGCATTTT. Translated, it gives CASSPAYGNQPQHF.

The chain couples TRBV7-2 to TRBJ2-3, with 14 bases that match TRBD2. The CDR3 runs 16 residues. V trimming: 6 bases; J trimming: 4 bases; junction bases outside the gene matches: 6. In germline, CDR1 is SGHTA, CDR2 FQGNSA. The CDR3 protein is CASSTTSGGGPDTQYF. DNA of the CDR3: TGTGCCAGCAGTACGACTAGCGGGGGGGGGCCAGATACGCAGTATTTT.

The V and J genes are TRBV30 and TRBJ2-6; D is ambiguous. Trimming took 3 bases from V and 2 from J, leaving 14 bases between them. Germline V gene data show CDR1 as GTSNPN and CDR2 as SVGIG (reference sequence). This CDR3 is built from 16 residues. The CDR3 DNA is TGTGCCTGGAGGTACATGTTGTCGACTGGGGCCAACGTCCTGACTTTC. Translating gives CAWRYMLSTGANVLTF.

This chain uses TRBV27 with TRBJ2-7; perhaps TRBD2 as D (10 bases). Germline V CDR1 and CDR2: MNHEY, SMNVEV (reference sequence). The V end was cut by 4 bases, the J end by 6 bases, with 25 bases between. The CDR3 consists of 17 residues. CDR3 bases: TGTGCCAGCAGTTCGTTAGCGGGGGGACAGGGTCATTTCGAGCAGTACTTC. Translated, it gives CASSSLAGGQGHFEQYF.

The chain joins TRBV7-2 to TRBJ1-6; TRBD1 is a possible D gene (5 bases). Germline V gene sequence: CDR1 SGHTA, CDR2 FQGNSA. CDR3 length: 16 amino acids. Deletions cut 1 base from V and 7 bases from J, with 14 bases between. The CDR3 region is CASSLGGGAGNSPLHF. The CDR3 DNA sequence: TGTGCCAGCAGCTTAGGCGGGGGAGCAGGCAATTCACCCCTCCACTTT. The variable domain in full, with the rest retrieved from reference TRBV7-2 and TRBJ1-6, is GAGVSQSPSNKVTEKGKDVELRCDPISGHTALYWYRQSLGQGLEFLIYFQGNSAPDKSGLPSDRFSAERTGGSVSTLTIQRTQQEDSAVYLCASSLGGGAGNSPLHFGNGTRLTVT.

The gene calls are TRBV12-3 or TRBV12-4 and TRBJ2-7; no firm D call. CDR3 length equals 12 residues. V gave up 3 bases and J gave up 3 bases, with 6 bases separating them. CDR3: CASSFRSYEQYF. The CDR3 region has the DNA TGTGCCAGCAGTTTTCGGAGCTACGAGCAGTACTTC.

This clone was observed a single time. The CDR3 protein is CASSSAASREKLFF. DNA for the CDR3: TGCGCCAGCAGCTCAGCCGCCTCTAGAGAAAAACTGTTTTTT. The chain joins TRBV5-1 to TRBJ1-4; D is uncertain. V dropped 3 bases and J dropped 8 bases, with 14 bases sitting between them. Germline CDR1 and CDR2: SGHRS and YFSETQ. This CDR3 region has 14 residues. The variable domain in full, completed from reference TRBV5-1 and TRBJ1-4, reads KAGVTQTPRYLIKTRGQQVTLSCSPISGHRSVSWYQQTPGQGLQFLFEYFSETQRNKGNFPGRFSGRQFSNSRSEMNVSTLELGDSALYLCASSSAASREKLFFGSGTQLSVL.

The V gene is TRBV19, the J gene TRBJ1-6, with D unclear. The V end was cut by 4 bases, the J end by 6 bases, with 19 bases between. CDR3 size: 17 residues. In germline, CDR1 is LNHDA, CDR2 SQIVND (reference sequence). The CDR3 coding sequence is TGTGCCAGTAGTACCACGGCGGCCGCTAGTATTAATTCACCCCTCCACTTT. It translates to CASSTTAAASINSPLHF.

V and J are TRBV5-6 and TRBJ2-5; TRBD1 matches at 8 bases. Germline loops: CDR1 SGHDT, CDR2 YYEEEE. CDR3 length: 13 residues. The ends lost 3 bases at V and 5 bases at J; junction bases unmatched: 3. DNA for the CDR3: TGTGCCAGCAGCTACCGGGACAGGGAGACCCAGTACTTC. This translates into CASSYRDRETQYF. Using reference TRBV5-6 and TRBJ2-5 for the parts outside the CDR3, the full variable domain is DAGVTQSPTHLIKTRGQQVTLRCSPKSGHDTVSWYQQALGQGPQFIFQYYEEEERQRGNFPDRFSGHQFPNYSSELNVNALLLGDSALYLCASSYRDRETQYFGPGTRLLVL.

J is TRBJ1-6 and V is TRBV6-2 or TRBV6-3; possible D gene TRBD1, 6 bases. This CDR3 spans 13 amino acids. Trimming took off 5 bases at V and 10 bases at J, with 12 bases between the two ends. Germline V gene sequence: CDR1 MNHEY, CDR2 SVGEGT. The CDR3 reads CASSGDTGSPLHF. The CDR3 DNA sequence: TGTGCCAGCAGTGGGGACACGGGGTCACCCCTCCACTTT.

The chain carries TRBV5-4 and TRBJ2-3, with 8 bases that match TRBD2. Trimming took 6 bases from V and 8 from J; bases not matched to a gene: 11. From germline, CDR1 is SGHNT and CDR2 YYREEE (reference sequence). The CDR3 loop spans 14 amino acids. DNA of the CDR3: TGTGCCAGCACCATAGCGGGACTTCAGGTTACGCAGTATTTT. Translated: CASTIAGLQVTQYF.

The rearrangement uses TRBV6-2 or TRBV6-3 and TRBJ1-2; tentatively, D is TRBD1 (5 bases). Germline CDR1 MNHEY, CDR2 SVGEGT. The V end was cut by 4 bases, the J end by 0 bases, with 18 bases between. This CDR3 is built from 17 residues. CDR3 in amino acids: CASSWSLAGPTNYGYTF. In DNA form, the CDR3 reads TGTGCCAGCAGTTGGTCACTCGCAGGGCCTACTAACTATGGCTACACCTTC.

This clone has just a few counts. The V call is TRBV10-2, the J call TRBJ1-2; D is uncertain. Germline-derived CDR1 and CDR2 are WSHSY and SAAADI. V lost 3 bases, J lost 4 bases, and 15 bases lay in between. The CDR3 length is 15 residues. The CDR3 DNA reads TGCGCCAGCAGTGACGTTGCGGTTAGCCCCTATGGCTACACCTTC. Protein: CASSDVAVSPYGYTF.

The V call is TRBV15, the J call TRBJ1-5; 9 bases fit TRBD1. Unmatched junction bases numbered 4, after V lost 3 bases and J lost 4 bases. This CDR3 has 15 amino acids. Germline V CDR1 and CDR2: LNHNV, YYDKDF (reference sequence). The CDR3 nucleotides are TGTGCCACCAGCAGGGACAGGGGCTTAAATCAGCCCCAGCATTTT. It encodes CATSRDRGLNQPQHF.

This clone was picked up one time. The J gene is TRBJ1-5, the V gene TRBV5-5; maybe TRBD1 (6 bases). The germline CDR1 and CDR2 sequences are SGHKS and YYEKEE (reference sequence). This CDR3 has 14 amino acids. V lost 0 bases to trimming and J lost 6 bases, with 10 bases between them. The CDR3 bases are TGTGCCAGCAGCTTGGCGGTGGGGGCTCAGCCCCAGCATTTT. Residues: CASSLAVGAQPQHF.

This clone was counted between two and nine times. The rearrangement joins TRBV5-1 to TRBJ2-7; tentatively, D is TRBD1 (6 bases). This CDR3 has 16 residues. CDR1 is SGHRS, CDR2 YFSETQ, per germline. Deletions cut 4 bases from V and 5 bases from J, with 22 bases between. In DNA, the CDR3 is TGCGCCAGCAGCGATACGGGGACAATCGGGGCCGACGAGCAGTACTTC. Residues: CASSDTGTIGADEQYF.

The chain recombines TRBV11-3 with TRBJ1-1; D might be TRBD1 (5 bases). Per germline, CDR1 SGHNT and CDR2 YENEEA. The ends were cut back, 1 base at V and 1 base at J, with 10 bases in the middle. This CDR3 is built from 15 residues. The CDR3 region is CASSLVQGSNTEAFF. The DNA for the CDR3 is TGTGCCAGCAGCTTAGTTCAGGGCTCGAACACTGAAGCTTTCTTT.

The chain joins TRBV5-1 to TRBJ1-1; perhaps TRBD1 as D (6 bases). The V end lost 1 base, the J end lost 5 bases, and 15 bases lay between the germline ends. CDR1 is SGHRS and CDR2 is YFSETQ in the germline V gene. The CDR3 sequence is 15 residues long. The CDR3 bases are TGCGCCAGCAGCTTGACCTCAGGGGATTGGACTGAAGCTTTCTTT. Translating gives CASSLTSGDWTEAFF.

CDR3 sequence: CASSAGTRGAETQYF. CDR3 nucleotides: TGCGCCAGCAGCGCCGGGACCAGGGGAGCTGAGACCCAGTACTTC. V gene TRBV5-1 combines with J gene TRBJ2-5; a possible D gene is TRBD1 (6 bases). V was clipped by 4 bases and J by 5 bases, with 18 bases between them. CDR1 is SGHRS, CDR2 YFSETQ, per germline. CDR3 length equals 15 residues.

The chain has TRBV19 and TRBJ2-2; D gene uncertain. The length of the CDR3 is 15 residues. V lost 3 bases and J lost 0, with 8 bases in between. Germline-derived CDR1 and CDR2 are LNHDA and SQIVND (reference sequence). In DNA form, the CDR3 reads TGTGCCAGTAGTATTTACGGTGCGAACACCGGGGAGCTGTTTTTT. Protein: CASSIYGANTGELFF.

The chain couples TRBV6-1 to TRBJ1-2; 11 bases align to TRBD1. CDR3 length: 16 amino acids. The V and J ends lost 0 bases and 4 bases, in that order; junction bases with no gene match: 4. CDR1 and CDR2 from the germline V gene are MNHNS and SASEGT. CDR3 bases: TGTGCCAGCAGTGAAGCTCTCGGGACAGGGGGCTATGGCTACACCTTC. It translates to CASSEALGTGGYGYTF.

The chain links TRBV10-1 to TRBJ1-6; TRBD1 is a possible D gene (6 bases). Germline V CDR1 and CDR2: WNHNN, SYGVQD (reference sequence). This CDR3 is 12 amino acids long. Deletions cut 8 bases from V and 10 bases from J, with 12 bases between. CDR3 loop: CASGTGSSPLHF. As DNA, the CDR3 is TGCGCCAGCGGTACAGGGTCCTCACCCCTCCACTTT.

The chain links TRBV5-1 to TRBJ1-1; D is ambiguous. The CDR3 spans 14 residues. Germline CDR1 is SGHRS and CDR2 is YFSETQ. The V gene lost 4 bases and the J gene lost 0 bases, with 10 bases spanning the gap. The CDR3 nucleotides read TGCGCCAGCAGCCTGTCGACTCTGAACACTGAAGCTTTCTTT. The encoded protein is CASSLSTLNTEAFF.

This chain links TRBV11-2 with TRBJ2-7, with D maybe TRBD1 (5 bases). CDR3 length equals 14 residues. The germline V and J ends were trimmed by 1 base and 2 bases, with 9 bases remaining between them. The V gene's germline CDR1 is SGHAT and CDR2 FQNNGV. CDR3 sequence (DNA): TGTGCCAGCAGCTTAGTCCGACAGACCTACGAGCAGTACTTC. Encoded protein: CASSLVRQTYEQYF.

The chain links TRBV5-8 to TRBJ1-4; D is ambiguous. The germline CDR1 and CDR2 sequences are SGHTS and YDEGEE. The V and J ends lost 2 bases and 5 bases respectively, with 13 bases between them. The CDR3 has 15 residues. The CDR3: CASSLEGRLNEKLFF. The CDR3 nucleotides are TGTGCCAGCAGCTTAGAAGGGAGATTAAATGAAAAACTGTTTTTT.